This T cell receptor beta chain appears in the sequencing data of a study of Ad26.COV2.S vaccination and SARS-CoV-2 variants. Overall study context: As a participant in COV1001, the donor was in the Ad26.COV2.S trial arm.

Trimming pared 6 bases from V and 3 bases from J, leaving 12 bases between. The germline V gene encodes CDR1 MDHEN and CDR2 SYDVKM. There are 14 residues in the CDR3. Measured with immunoSEQ multiplex PCR; TCRdb has only the in-frame clones, and not every one. The sample lists almost 400,000 clones; about 91% were seen once. Regarding treatment: 15 to 20 received Ad26.COV2.S at low or high dose, single or two shots; 5 received placebo; per-sample allocation not given. The samples date from day 63 after the first vaccine or placebo injection. This receptor was obtained from a person aged 18-60 years who received the Ad26.COV2.S COVID-19 vaccine or a placebo. Here the sequenced sample was peripheral blood, taken in a trial of Ad26.COV2.S vaccine versus placebo. The rearrangement uses TRBV28 and TRBJ1-5, with TRBD1 as a possible D gene (6 bases). The CDR3 loop reads CASSEGGNNQPQHF. CDR3 nucleotides: TGTGCCAGCAGCGAGGGGGGTAACAATCAGCCCCAGCATTTT.